This is a list of T cell receptor beta chains from one sample in a study of monozygotic twins with inflammatory bowel disease. TCRdb re-called the 5' RACE reads; every CDR3 protein appears as one record, without DNA. This sample's clone table lists about 380,000 distinct CDR3 sequences. Input material: blood. These receptors all stem from a human donor with ulcerative colitis or Crohn's disease, or a healthy co-twin of an affected twin (not recorded which). Each CDR3 is given with its conserved first and last residue.

v_call	j_call	cdr3_aa
TRBV7-2	TRBJ1-1	CASSSTGTIGAFF
TRBV5-1	TRBJ1-4	CASSLGTGQGNEKLFF
TRBV7-2	TRBJ2-5	CASSLGQQGQGLETQYF
TRBV20-1	TRBJ1-2	CSARRTGEVYGYNF
TRBV12-3/TRBV12-4	TRBJ2-1	CASRGRRGLNEQFF
TRBV12-3/TRBV12-4	TRBJ1-1	CASTTGLTEAFF
TRBV15	TRBJ2-1	CATSRDVRRFSGGAYNEQFF
TRBV7-3	TRBJ2-3	CASSQQTGTSTDTQYF
TRBV7-6	TRBJ1-2	CASSLATDGLDGYTF
TRBV5-1	TRBJ2-3	CASSIRPGRSSTDTQYF
TRBV5-6	TRBJ2-1	CASSLDMTYNEQFF
TRBV7-8	TRBJ2-2	CASSLVGTGVPGELFF
TRBV7-2	TRBJ1-2	CASSLSPGQGADGYTF
TRBV5-4	TRBJ1-3	CASSLDIVSGNTIYF
TRBV5-1	TRBJ2-7	CASSSTETSGSYEQYF
TRBV7-2	TRBJ2-7	CASSSRVGLAGKYF
TRBV5-1	TRBJ2-7	CASSLAPNVAYEQYF
TRBV9	TRBJ2-2	CASSVRGRNTGELFF
TRBV20-1	TRBJ2-7	CSAQRLSGTGKSEQYF
TRBV29-1	TRBJ2-2	CIVLKLKGTGLAGHGELFF
TRBV6-2/TRBV6-3	TRBJ1-2	CASTPGAAYGYTF
TRBV7-2	TRBJ2-3	CASSFSGGDTQYF
TRBV7-9	TRBJ2-2	CASSLGDAGRTGELFF
TRBV20-1	TRBJ1-5	CSASWFGRSSNQPQHF
TRBV12-3/TRBV12-4	TRBJ1-1	CASSLYMNTEAFF
TRBV4-3	TRBJ2-7	CASSTGTGTYEQYF
TRBV2	TRBJ2-7	CALRKGRLEQYF
TRBV6-6	TRBJ1-5	CATQGGSNQPQHF
TRBV20-1	TRBJ2-4	CSARPTDRGDIQYF
TRBV6-1	TRBJ1-5	CASRTGANNQPQHF
TRBV3-1	TRBJ2-1	CASSQGVGPRNEQFF
TRBV6-5	TRBJ2-3	CASSYRGLTSTSIDTQYF
TRBV7-8	TRBJ1-5	CASSLLQGSQPQHF
TRBV29-1	TRBJ2-3	CSVAHLAGGPHTQYF
TRBV6-5	TRBJ1-6	CASSYLTHEGELAGSPLHF
TRBV19	TRBJ2-7	CASRVSTGEQYF
TRBV4-1	TRBJ1-3	CASSQGISAENTIYF
TRBV7-6	TRBJ1-5	CASSPRDSNQPQHF
TRBV19	TRBJ2-1	CASSIGTGSYNEQFF
TRBV19	TRBJ2-7	CASSISQGYEQYF
TRBV2	TRBJ2-7	CASSAWLGSEQYF
TRBV7-2	TRBJ2-3	CASSYGWGSTDTQYF
TRBV12-3/TRBV12-4	TRBJ2-1	CASSWAGSDNEQFF